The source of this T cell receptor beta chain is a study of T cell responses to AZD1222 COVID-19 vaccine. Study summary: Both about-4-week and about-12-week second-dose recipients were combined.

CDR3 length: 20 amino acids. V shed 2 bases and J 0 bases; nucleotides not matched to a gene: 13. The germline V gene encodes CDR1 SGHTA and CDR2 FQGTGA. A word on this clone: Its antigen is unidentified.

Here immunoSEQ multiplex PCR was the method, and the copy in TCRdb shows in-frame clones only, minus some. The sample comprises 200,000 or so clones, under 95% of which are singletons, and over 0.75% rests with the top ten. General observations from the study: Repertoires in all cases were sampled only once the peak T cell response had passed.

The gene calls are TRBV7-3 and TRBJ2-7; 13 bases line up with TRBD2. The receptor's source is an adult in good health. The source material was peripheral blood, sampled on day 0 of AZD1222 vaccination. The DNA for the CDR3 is TGTGCCAGCAGCTTATCGCCCCCGGGACTAGCGGGGCTAAGCTCCTACGAGCAGTACTTC. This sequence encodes CASSLSPPGLAGLSSYEQYF.